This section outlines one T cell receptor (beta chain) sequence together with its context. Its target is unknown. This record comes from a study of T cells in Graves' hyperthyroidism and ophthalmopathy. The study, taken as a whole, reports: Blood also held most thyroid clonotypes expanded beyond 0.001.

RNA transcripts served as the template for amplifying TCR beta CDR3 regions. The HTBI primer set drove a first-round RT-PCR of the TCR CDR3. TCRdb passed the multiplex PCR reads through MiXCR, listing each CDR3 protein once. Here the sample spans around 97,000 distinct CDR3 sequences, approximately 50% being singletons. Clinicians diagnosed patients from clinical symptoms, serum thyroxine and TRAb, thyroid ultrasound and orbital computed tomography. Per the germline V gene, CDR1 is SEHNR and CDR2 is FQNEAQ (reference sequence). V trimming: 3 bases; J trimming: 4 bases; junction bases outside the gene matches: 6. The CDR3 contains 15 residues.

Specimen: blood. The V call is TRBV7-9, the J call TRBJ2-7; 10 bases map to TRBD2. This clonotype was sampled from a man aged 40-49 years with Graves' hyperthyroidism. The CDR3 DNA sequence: TGTGCCAGCAGCTTGGGTAGCGGGGGGACATACGAGCAGTACTTC. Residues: CASSLGSGGTYEQYF.